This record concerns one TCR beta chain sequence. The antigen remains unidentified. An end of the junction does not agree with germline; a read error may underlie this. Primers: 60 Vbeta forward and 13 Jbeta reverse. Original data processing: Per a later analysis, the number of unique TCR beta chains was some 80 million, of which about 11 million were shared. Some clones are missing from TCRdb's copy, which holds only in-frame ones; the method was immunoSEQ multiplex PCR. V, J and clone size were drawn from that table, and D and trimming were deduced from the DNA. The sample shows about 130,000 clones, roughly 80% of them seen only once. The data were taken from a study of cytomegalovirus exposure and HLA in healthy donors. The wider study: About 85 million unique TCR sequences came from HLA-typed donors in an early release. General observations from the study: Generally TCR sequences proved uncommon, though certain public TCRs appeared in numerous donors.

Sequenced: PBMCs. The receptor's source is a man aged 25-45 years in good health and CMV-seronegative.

The CDR3 DNA follows: TGTGCTAGCAGCTTATCATCCTCCTACGAGCAGTACTTC. Protein sequence: CASSLSSSYEQYF. The chain couples TRBV7-7 to TRBJ2-7; D call uncertain. The germline CDR1 and CDR2 sequences are SSHAT and FNYEAQ (reference sequence). There are 13 residues in the CDR3.